This T cell receptor (beta chain) was obtained from a study of T cells after posttransplantation cyclophosphamide. Study findings and constraints: Recipient CMV seropositivity and CMV reactivation strongly tracked TRB clonality. Later blood repertoires were often dominated by clones from the donor CD8+ memory compartment.

The protocol was immunoSEQ multiplex PCR, while the TCRdb copy is restricted to in-frame clones and leaves out a portion. This sample comprises 37,000 or so clones, none seen once only. This clone has a count of ten or more. Its target is unknown. This TCR derives from a man between 25 and 39 years old in good health and a related stem cell transplant donor. The sequenced material came from PBMCs.

The CDR3 sequence is CASSPTSQMHNEKLFF. As DNA, the CDR3 is TGTGCCAGCAGCCCGACCTCACAGATGCATAATGAAAAACTGTTTTTT. This chain connects TRBV9 to TRBJ1-4; no firm D call. V gave up 4 bases and J gave up 4 bases, with 17 bases separating them. Germline CDR1 SGDLS, CDR2 YYNGEE. The CDR3 sequence is 16 residues long.